This T cell receptor beta chain was observed in a study of T cell changes during pregnancy in multiple sclerosis. Assay used: immunoSEQ multiplex PCR; TCRdb lists only in-frame clones, some missing. Of more than 35,000 clones detected, approximately 90% appear once; the ten largest clones hold roughly 0.5%. V was trimmed by 6 bases and J by 4 bases, leaving 11 bases between them. Germline V gene data show CDR1 as MRHNA and CDR2 as SNTAGT. This CDR3 contains 13 residues. The chain uses TRBV6-4 and TRBJ2-3, with D unclear. The sample consisted of CD4+ T cells from peripheral blood mononuclear cells, taken in the first trimester of pregnancy. The origin of this receptor is a female donor in good health, enrolled as a control in a pregnancy study. CDR3 protein: CASSPKYSDTQYF. CDR3 DNA: TGTGCCAGCAGCCCCAAGTACTCAGATACGCAGTATTTT.